The clone carrying this T cell receptor beta chain occurred many times. The target antigen is unknown. The iRepertoire nested amplicon-rescue multiplex PCR amplified TCR alpha and beta CDR3s from RNA. TCRdb recomputed calls from the multiplex PCR reads with MiXCR, one row per CDR3 protein. The profile shows 300,000 to 400,000 distinct CDR3 sequences, more than 35% of them singletons. The sample comes from a study of glioma-infiltrating T cells. At the level of the study: Dexamethasone exposure before glioma surgery was limited to six or fewer days. The study's findings and limits: Very few CDR3 sequences were shared between tissue and blood. Non-neoplastic patients had below-expected tissue-blood divergence, while all gliomas exceeded expectation.

Germline CDR1 is MGHDK and CDR2 is SYGVNS. This CDR3 is 17 amino acids long. V lost 2 bases and J 4 bases, leaving 20 bases between the germline ends. The chain uses TRBV25-1 and TRBJ1-1; D unclear. The sequenced sample consisted of glioma tissue, nonneoplastic brain tissue, or PBMCs (not recorded which). This clonotype was sampled from a human donor with low-grade glioma or glioblastoma, undergoing nonglioma brain surgery, or in good health (not recorded which). The CDR3 protein is CASSELPPQKSGTEAFF. CDR3 bases: TGTGCCAGCAGTGAACTTCCCCCTCAAAAATCGGGCACTGAAGCTTTCTTT.